Below, 2 T cell receptor beta chains from the same sample are listed, as sequenced in a study of patients and donors after allogeneic stem cell transplantation. TCRdb redid the calling of the RT-PCR reads with MiXCR, one entry per CDR3 protein. The sample holds 150,000 to 250,000 distinct CDR3 sequences, around two fifths seen once. Material for sequencing was blood, either unsorted or a sorted T cell fraction (not recorded which). These receptors originate from a human donor who was either an allogeneic HSCT recipient or a stem cell or donor lymphocyte infusion donor (not recorded which). It is not recorded whose cells these are; they may come from a transplant donor.

The table lists this clonotype with a few counts. This sequence joins TRBV6-5 and TRBJ1-1, with D possibly matching TRBD1 (5 bases). Germline lookup yields CDR1 MNHEY and CDR2 SVGAGI. V was trimmed by 7 bases and J by 0 bases, leaving 12 bases between them. The CDR3 loop spans 14 amino acids. CDR3 in amino acids: CASTQGGLNTEAFF. CDR3 coding DNA: TGTGCCAGCACCCAGGGAGGGTTGAACACTGAAGCTTTCTTT.

CDR3 bases: TGTGCCAGCAGTCGAGCCCGAGTTGGGGAAAATGAGCAGTTCTTC. Its translation: CASSRARVGENEQFF. J is TRBJ2-1 and V is TRBV12-3 or TRBV12-4, with D unclear. V shed 5 bases and J shed 7 bases, with 18 bases lying between them. CDR3 length: 15 residues.